This passage covers 10 T cell receptor beta chains from one sample sequenced in a study of T cell responses to AZD1222 COVID-19 vaccine. Sequencing used immunoSEQ multiplex PCR; TCRdb keeps in-frame clones, though not all of them. The data show some 120,000 clones, with approximately 90% seen just once and roughly 1.5% held by the top ten. The sequences come from peripheral blood, collected 28 days after the second AZD1222 dose. These receptors all come from an adult who received the AZD1222 COVID-19 vaccine.

This chain uses TRBV19 with TRBJ2-1; tentatively, D is TRBD1 or TRBD2 (5 bases each). V was pared by 5 bases and J by 7 bases, with 12 bases between. CDR3 length: 13 residues. The V gene's germline CDR1 is LNHDA and CDR2 SQIVND (reference sequence). The DNA of the CDR3 is TGTGCCAGTAGTTGGGACCGCTATAATGAGCAGTTCTTC. This encodes CASSWDRYNEQFF.

V and J are TRBV5-6 and TRBJ2-1; no clear D gene. This CDR3 comprises 12 residues. CDR1 and CDR2 from the germline V gene are SGHDT and YYEEEE. V was pared by 2 bases and J by 5 bases, with 5 bases between. CDR3 loop: CASSLQDNEQFF. The CDR3, as DNA: TGTGCCAGCAGCTTACAAGACAATGAGCAGTTCTTC.

V and J are TRBV19 and TRBJ1-6; D remains unclear. The germline V gene encodes CDR1 LNHDA and CDR2 SQIVND (reference sequence). This CDR3 has 12 residues. Trimming removed 6 bases at V and 8 bases at J, with 8 bases between. The CDR3 region is CASRRWDSPLHF. The CDR3 DNA reads as TGTGCCAGTAGGAGGTGGGATTCACCCCTCCACTTT.

The chain couples TRBV28 to TRBJ2-5; 12 nucleotides align to TRBD2. CDR1 and CDR2 from the germline V gene are MDHEN and SYDVKM. Trimming took 7 bases from V and 3 from J; bases not matched to a gene: 3. The CDR3 consists of 14 residues. The CDR3 loop reads CASTRLAGEETQYF. Here the CDR3 DNA reads TGTGCCAGCACCCGACTAGCGGGAGAAGAGACCCAGTACTTC.

Here the CDR3 DNA reads TGTGCCAGCAGTCCACCGACAGCCACAGATACGCAGTATTTT. Protein: CASSPPTATDTQYF. The rearrangement links TRBV28 to TRBJ2-3, with D tentatively TRBD1 (5 bases). This CDR3 is 14 amino acids long. V was cut by 5 bases and J by 2 bases, with 11 bases left in between. Germline CDR1 reads MDHEN; CDR2 reads SYDVKM.

This rearrangement joins TRBV3-1 (or the pseudogene TRBV3-2) to TRBJ2-2; 8 bases align to TRBD2. This CDR3 contains 17 residues. CDR1 is LGHDT and CDR2 is YNNKEL in the germline V gene (reference sequence). V shed 3 bases, J shed 4 bases, and the junction held 10 bases outside the gene matches. This CDR3 is CASSQGAGTRVTGELFF. The CDR3 region has the DNA TGTGCCAGCAGCCAGGGGGCCGGGACTAGAGTCACCGGGGAGCTGTTTTTT.

The rearrangement uses TRBV5-6 and TRBJ2-7; the D gene is possibly TRBD1 (5 bases). Trimming pared 2 bases from V and 6 bases from J, leaving 9 bases between. Germline V gene data show CDR1 as SGHDT and CDR2 as YYEEEE. The CDR3 extends over 12 amino acids. The CDR3 protein is CASSFGAGEQYF. The CDR3 DNA is TGTGCCAGCAGCTTTGGGGCCGGCGAGCAGTACTTC.

The rearrangement joins TRBV27 to TRBJ1-2; 8 bases line up with TRBD1. Germline lookup yields CDR1 MNHEY and CDR2 SMNVEV (reference sequence). The CDR3 totals 15 residues. Germline trimming cut 2 bases from V and 8 bases from J; bases unmatched to any gene: 10. The CDR3 protein is CASSLTWQGARGYTF. In DNA form, the CDR3 reads TGTGCCAGCAGTTTAACGTGGCAGGGGGCTCGAGGCTACACCTTC.

The J gene is TRBJ1-2, the V gene TRBV30; D possibly corresponds to TRBD1 (6 bases). The CDR3 runs 15 residues. CDR1 and CDR2 (germline): GTSNPN, SVGIG (reference sequence). V was shortened by 0 bases and J by 4 bases, with 15 bases between the two germline ends. CDR3 nucleotides: TGTGCCTGGAGTGTACCGGGGGGGCATATCTATGGCTACACCTTC. This encodes CAWSVPGGHIYGYTF.

The genes are TRBV18 and TRBJ1-4; no clear D gene. Germline V gives CDR1 KGHSH, CDR2 LQKENI. V lost 3 bases, J lost 5 bases, and 7 bases lay in between. There are 13 residues in the CDR3. The CDR3 sequence: CASSPQQNEKLFF. In DNA form, the CDR3 reads TGTGCCAGCTCACCTCAGCAGAATGAAAAACTGTTTTTT.